This T cell receptor (beta chain) derives from a study of lymphopenia after photon versus proton radiotherapy. The study, taken as a whole, reports: Only patients who died were analyzed for survival; proton advantage is unproven. Proton therapy kept repertoires fairly stable, unlike photons, which gained effector/memory cells.

Points on this clone: Its matching antigen is unknown.

Some clones are missing from TCRdb's copy, which holds only in-frame ones; the method was immunoSEQ multiplex PCR. The top ten hold roughly 11% of the sample, which has approximately 6,300 clones, approximately 93% seen once. The TCR originated in a man aged 55 to 70 with cholangiocarcinoma. This material consisted of peripheral blood, taken from a patient treated with photon-based radiotherapy.

Here the CDR3 DNA reads TGCGCCAGCAGCCAAGATCGCAGGACACCCTCCTACAATGAGCAGTTCTTC. Its translation: CASSQDRRTPSYNEQFF. The rearrangement uses TRBV4-1 and TRBJ2-1; D is possibly TRBD1 (5 bases). CDR3 size: 17 residues. Germline V gene sequence: CDR1 MGHRA, CDR2 YSYEKL. V shed 0 bases and J shed 0 bases, with 12 bases lying between them.